Sequencing of this T cell receptor (beta chain) was carried out in a study of cytomegalovirus exposure and HLA in healthy donors. General observations from the study: The study labeled fewer than 200 TCR beta chains cytomegalovirus-associated. In a later analysis, first-cohort TCR clusters were found to tend to co-occur in the 90 to 150 validation repertoires. It was reported that the classifier diagnosed cytomegalovirus status with high specificity and sensitivity in both the original and validation cohorts. In vitro confirmation showed a few CMV-associated chains to be CMV antigen specific.

There are 16 residues in the CDR3. Clones were read by immunoSEQ multiplex PCR, and TCRdb kept only the in-frame ones, dropping some. This table holds about 64,000 clones, roughly 94% found once. Comments on this clone: What it binds is unknown.

Sequencing was done on a sample of PBMCs. The rearrangement uses TRBV12-1 and TRBJ1-5; the D call TRBD1 from the table was never checked on the DNA. TRBV12-1 represents a pseudogene. The receptor was derived from a woman aged 18-29 years in good health and CMV-seropositive. This CDR3 reads CASSSRAYRWHQPQHF. The CDR3 DNA is TGTGCCAGCAGCTCCCGCGCCTACAGATGGCATCAGCCCCAGCATTTT.